These 31 T cell receptor beta chains originate from one sample sequenced in a study of shared clonotypes between healthy human individuals. Repertoires were generated with immunoSEQ multiplex PCR, while TCRdb's copy carries only in-frame clones and drops some. The sample consists of roughly 2.2 million clones, about 90% of them appearing once. Material: naive CD4+ T cells from PBMCs. Subset defined: CD45RA+ positively selected. The source is a man younger than 30 in good health. Some clones in this sample may be carry-over from other donors' samples.

V and J are TRBV6-1 and TRBJ2-7; D is perhaps TRBD1 (6 bases). Between the trimmed V and J ends, which lost 6 bases and 0 bases, there was a span of 15 bases. There are 15 residues in the CDR3. Looked up from germline, CDR1 is MNHNS and CDR2 is SASEGT. The CDR3 nucleotides read TGTGCCAGCAGGCCCAAAGGGGGATTCTCCTACGAGCAGTACTTC. It translates to CASRPKGGFSYEQYF.

This chain uses TRBV28 with TRBJ1-1; tentative D call: TRBD1 (6 bases). The V end lost 7 bases, the J end lost 0 bases, and 21 bases lay between the germline ends. Per the germline V gene, CDR1 is MDHEN and CDR2 is SYDVKM. This CDR3 contains 17 residues. The CDR3 protein is CASNRDSGFGMNTEAFF. CDR3 nucleotide sequence: TGTGCCAGCAACAGGGACTCAGGGTTTGGCATGAACACTGAAGCTTTCTTT.

The count of this clone is one. This chain connects TRBV5-8 to TRBJ2-5; a weak D match, TRBD2 (6 bases). The CDR3 spans 15 residues. V dropped 0 bases and J dropped 3 bases, with 12 bases sitting between them. Germline V gene data show CDR1 as SGHTS and CDR2 as YDEGEE. For the CDR3, the DNA is TGTGCCAGCAGCTTGGGGCTAGCGATCAAAGAGACCCAGTACTTC. Its translation is CASSLGLAIKETQYF.

This clone was seen a single time. The V and J genes are TRBV28 and TRBJ1-5; D uncertain. The CDR3 consists of 17 residues. V gave up 6 bases and J gave up 0 bases, with 18 bases separating them. CDR1 is MDHEN and CDR2 is SYDVKM in the germline V gene. CDR3 amino acids: CASRTSHSRLSNQPQHF. The CDR3 bases are TGTGCCAGCAGGACCTCGCACAGCCGTCTTAGCAATCAGCCCCAGCATTTT.

The rearrangement joins TRBV5-1 to TRBJ2-7; 9 bases match TRBD2. CDR3 length equals 16 residues. V lost 2 bases to trimming and J lost 5 bases; unmatched junction nucleotides: 11. CDR1 is SGHRS, CDR2 YFSETQ, per germline. The CDR3 sequence: CASSFSPAGGLDEQYF. Written as DNA, the CDR3 is TGCGCCAGCAGCTTCTCTCCAGCGGGGGGTTTGGACGAGCAGTACTTC. Drawing the rest from reference TRBV5-1 and TRBJ2-7, the complete variable domain is KAGVTQTPRYLIKTRGQQVTLSCSPISGHRSVSWYQQTPGQGLQFLFEYFSETQRNKGNFPGRFSGRQFSNSRSEMNVSTLELGDSALYLCASSFSPAGGLDEQYFGPGTRLTVT.

The DNA of the CDR3 is TGTGCCAGCAGCCAAACAGGGCGGAATGGCTACACCTTC. It specifies CASSQTGRNGYTF. J is TRBJ1-2 and V is TRBV4-2, with D perhaps matching TRBD1 (6 bases). Trimming pared 2 bases from V and 6 bases from J, leaving 10 bases between. From germline, CDR1 is LGHNA and CDR2 YNFKEQ. The CDR3 runs 13 residues.

The V and J genes are TRBV7-9 and TRBJ1-3, with D tentatively TRBD1 (5 bases). With 2 bases removed from V and 7 bases from J, the gap between germline ends came to 9 bases. The CDR3 spans 13 residues. CDR1 is SEHNR and CDR2 is FQNEAQ in the germline V gene (reference sequence). The CDR3 DNA is TGTGCCAGCAGCTTATATGAGGGGAACACCATATATTTT. This translates into CASSLYEGNTIYF.

This rearrangement joins TRBV18 to TRBJ1-4; TRBD1 is a possible D gene (5 bases). The CDR3 consists of 17 residues. Deletions cut 2 bases from V and 3 bases from J, with 16 bases between. CDR1 and CDR2 from the germline V gene are KGHSH and LQKENI. The CDR3 sequence is CASSPGQRRGPNEKLFF. CDR3 bases: TGTGCCAGCTCACCAGGGCAGAGGAGGGGACCTAATGAAAAACTGTTTTTT. The full variable domain, completed using reference TRBV18 and TRBJ1-4, is NAGVMQNPRHLVRRRGQEARLRCSPMKGHSHVYWYRQLPEEGLKFMVYLQKENIIDESGMPKERFSAEFPKEGPSILRIQQVVRGDSAAYFCASSPGQRRGPNEKLFFGSGTQLSVL.

This clone was seen a single time. The chain combines TRBV28 with TRBJ2-7; D is unclear. V was cut by 4 bases and J by 2 bases, with 12 bases left in between. CDR1 is MDHEN, CDR2 SYDVKM, per germline. The CDR3 spans 14 residues. CDR3 in amino acids: CASSSIGGTYEQYF. The DNA of the CDR3 is TGTGCCAGCAGTTCGATCGGCGGAACCTACGAGCAGTACTTC.

To note about this clone: Other DNA sequences in the same sample also yield this CDR3. The chain couples TRBV6-5 to TRBJ1-1; D uncertain. V was clipped by 5 bases and J by 2 bases, with 6 bases between them. The CDR3 has 12 residues. Per germline, CDR1 MNHEY and CDR2 SVGAGI. The CDR3 is CASSRVNTEAFF. Here the CDR3 DNA reads TGTGCCAGCAGTCGAGTTAACACTGAAGCTTTCTTT.

This clone was seen more than once but under ten times. The chain has TRBV5-8 and TRBJ1-5, with D possibly matching TRBD1 (6 bases). The CDR3 consists of 15 residues. The germline gives CDR1 SGHTS, CDR2 YDEGEE. V lost 0 bases and J 6 bases, leaving 13 bases between the germline ends. The CDR3 DNA is TGTGCCAGCAGCTTGGGGCAGGGGTCCGCTCAGCCCCAGCATTTT. Translation: CASSLGQGSAQPQHF.

The V and J genes are TRBV28 and TRBJ2-3; no reliable D call. Germline V gene sequence: CDR1 MDHEN, CDR2 SYDVKM. Trimming took off 9 bases at V and 1 base at J, with 14 bases between the two ends. The CDR3 spans 14 residues. The CDR3 reads CASKAGGGTDTQYF. CDR3 in DNA: TGTGCCAGTAAGGCAGGCGGTGGCACAGATACGCAGTATTTT.

This chain links TRBV28 with TRBJ2-7, with 8 bases identical to TRBD2. J lost 3 bases, V lost 5 bases, and 6 bases had no gene match. The germline V gene has CDR1 MDHEN and CDR2 SYDVKM. The CDR3 loop spans 14 amino acids. DNA for the CDR3: TGTGCCAGCAGTATAGCGGGACCCTACTACGAGCAGTACTTC. Protein: CASSIAGPYYEQYF.

The table lists this clone with a few counts. The V call is TRBV15, the J call TRBJ2-1, with D perhaps given as TRBD1 or TRBD2 (5 bases each). The CDR3 consists of 14 residues. Per the germline V gene, CDR1 is LNHNV and CDR2 is YYDKDF (reference sequence). Trimming cost V 4 bases and J 10 bases, with 17 bases left between them. The CDR3 DNA follows: TGTGCCACCAGCACACCCGGGGCAAGGGGAGAGCAGTTCTTC. Encoded protein: CATSTPGARGEQFF.

The CDR3 nucleotides read TGCAGCGTGGTGACGGCTACAGATACGCAGTATTTT. It is translated as CSVVTATDTQYF. The chain uses TRBV29-1 and TRBJ2-3; D unresolved. This CDR3 is built from 12 residues. The V and J ends lost 6 bases and 3 bases respectively, with 10 bases between them. Germline V lookup: CDR1 SQVTM, CDR2 ANQGSEA.

The chain uses TRBV2 and TRBJ1-2; D uncertain. This CDR3 comprises 14 residues. Per germline, CDR1 SNHLY and CDR2 FYNNEI. V shed 6 bases and J shed 12 bases, with 23 bases lying between them. The CDR3 spells CASRWERSGKLDTF. CDR3 in DNA: TGTGCCAGCAGGTGGGAAAGGTCCGGGAAGTTGGACACCTTC.

The rearrangement uses TRBV7-2 and TRBJ1-2; D gene uncertain. V was trimmed by 0 bases and J by 4 bases, leaving 6 bases between them. CDR3 length: 13 residues. CDR1 is SGHTA and CDR2 is FQGNSA in the germline V gene. The CDR3 DNA follows: TGTGCCAGCAGCTTAGCCGTGAGCTATGGCTACACCTTC. Residues: CASSLAVSYGYTF.

This chain links TRBV6-1 with TRBJ1-5, with D possibly TRBD1 on 5 matching bases. Trimming removed 4 bases at V and 6 bases at J, with 10 bases between. CDR3 length equals 13 residues. CDR1 is MNHNS, CDR2 SASEGT, per germline. The CDR3 here is CASSGTFSQPQHF. In nucleotides, the CDR3 is TGTGCCAGCAGTGGGACATTTAGTCAGCCCCAGCATTTT.

Note on this clone: The sample holds other DNA sequences that translate to the same CDR3. V usage is TRBV18 and J usage is TRBJ2-5; 10 bases fit TRBD1. The length of the CDR3 is 14 residues. The V gene end was trimmed by 3 bases and the J gene end by 3 bases; junction bases not matched to a gene: 1. Germline values: CDR1 KGHSH, CDR2 LQKENI. The CDR3 nucleotides read TGTGCCAGCTCACCGGGACAGGGGAAAGAGACCCAGTACTTC. It codes for CASSPGQGKETQYF.

The chain uses TRBV10-3 and TRBJ2-1; unclear D gene. Germline CDR1 reads ENHRY; CDR2 reads SYGVKD. The CDR3 is 11 amino acids. The V and J ends lost 1 base and 8 bases respectively, with 3 bases between them. This CDR3 is CAISEFDEQFF. The DNA of the CDR3 is TGTGCCATCAGTGAGTTCGATGAGCAGTTCTTC.

J is TRBJ1-2 and V is TRBV2; 7 nucleotides match TRBD1. Germline loops: CDR1 SNHLY, CDR2 FYNNEI. The CDR3 sequence is 16 residues long. The V gene end was trimmed by 6 bases and the J gene end by 0 bases; junction bases not matched to a gene: 10. The CDR3: CASSSNTGTANYGYTF. The CDR3 DNA is TGTGCCAGCAGCTCCAACACCGGGACAGCTAACTATGGCTACACCTTC.

This chain links TRBV19 with TRBJ2-6; D is unresolved. This CDR3 has 17 residues. Per germline, CDR1 LNHDA and CDR2 SQIVND (reference sequence). Trimming removed 5 bases from V and 0 bases from J, with 14 bases in between. This CDR3 reads CASSRAPLGSGANVLTF. CDR3 nucleotides: TGTGCCAGTAGTCGCGCCCCTCTCGGCTCTGGGGCCAACGTCCTGACTTTC. The whole variable domain, remainder taken from reference TRBV19 and TRBJ2-6, is DGGITQSPKYLFRKEGQNVTLSCEQNLNHDAMYWYRQDPGQGLRLIYYSQIVNDFQKGDIAEGYSVSREKKESFPLTVTSAQKNPTAFYLCASSRAPLGSGANVLTFGAGSRLTVL.

The CDR3 loop is CASNPSGILSYEQYF. The CDR3 DNA follows: TGTGCCAGCAACCCCAGCGGGATCCTCTCCTACGAGCAGTACTTC. The chain uses TRBV27 and TRBJ2-7, with TRBD2 matching over 7 bases. The CDR3 contains 15 residues. CDR1 MNHEY and CDR2 SMNVEV come from the germline V gene (reference sequence). V trimming: 7 bases; J trimming: 0 bases; junction bases outside the gene matches: 9.

This chain connects TRBV6-1 to TRBJ1-3; maybe TRBD1 (6 bases). CDR3 size: 13 residues. CDR1 and CDR2 from the germline V gene are MNHNS and SASEGT. V gave up 3 bases and J gave up 4 bases, with 7 bases separating them. CDR3 loop: CASSEGTGNTIYF. The CDR3 nucleotides are TGTGCCAGCAGTGAGGGGACAGGAAACACCATATATTTT.

This chain uses TRBV2 with TRBJ2-7; 7 nucleotides align to TRBD2. J was trimmed by 1 base and V by 6 bases; bases with no gene match: 6. The CDR3 runs 14 residues. CDR1 and CDR2 (germline): SNHLY, FYNNEI. The CDR3 loop reads CASRWGEGSYEQYF. CDR3 DNA sequence: TGTGCCAGCAGATGGGGGGAGGGTTCCTACGAGCAGTACTTC. The full variable domain, with the rest looked up from reference TRBV2 and TRBJ2-7, is EPEVTQTPSHQVTQMGQEVILRCVPISNHLYFYWYRQILGQKVEFLVSFYNNEISEKSEIFDDQFSVERPDGSNFTLKIRSTKLEDSAMYFCASRWGEGSYEQYFGPGTRLTVT.

The J gene is TRBJ2-3, the V gene TRBV14, with TRBD2 as a possible D gene (6 bases). CDR1 and CDR2 from the germline V gene are SGHDN and FVKESK. The germline V and J ends were trimmed by 1 base and 1 base, with 9 bases remaining between them. CDR3 length: 15 amino acids. This chain's CDR3 is CASSQVLAGTDTQYF. The CDR3 coding sequence is TGTGCCAGCAGCCAAGTACTAGCTGGCACAGATACGCAGTATTTT.

The genes are TRBV4-2 and TRBJ2-6, with 7 bases lining up with TRBD2. Germline assignment: CDR1 LGHNA and CDR2 YNFKEQ. J was trimmed by 1 base and V by 2 bases; bases with no gene match: 2. The CDR3 spans 16 residues. For the CDR3, the DNA is TGTGCCAGCAGCCAACCCGGGGGGTCTGGGGCCAACGTCCTGACTTTC. Its protein is CASSQPGGSGANVLTF.

The chain couples TRBV5-4 to TRBJ1-1, with D possibly matching TRBD1 (5 bases). The CDR3 covers 14 residues. Trimming stripped 0 bases from V and 5 bases from J, with 11 bases between. The germline CDR1 and CDR2 sequences are SGHNT and YYREEE (reference sequence). In DNA form, the CDR3 reads TGTGCCAGCAGCTTGGGGAGGGAGGGGACTGAAGCTTTCTTT. Residues: CASSLGREGTEAFF.

The genes are TRBV2 and TRBJ2-7, with TRBD1 matching 8 bases. The germline V gene encodes CDR1 SNHLY and CDR2 FYNNEI. CDR3 length: 14 residues. The V and J ends lost 6 bases and 3 bases, in that order; junction bases with no gene match: 7. DNA for the CDR3: TGTGCCAGCAGCCCCTTCGGACAGGGCTACGAGCAGTACTTC. It is translated as CASSPFGQGYEQYF.

The chain joins TRBV2 to TRBJ2-2; 8 nucleotides agree with TRBD1. The germline CDR1 and CDR2 sequences are SNHLY and FYNNEI. The ends lost 5 bases at V and 8 bases at J; junction bases unmatched: 7. The CDR3 has 14 residues. CDR3 amino acids: CASSSQGGSGELFF. The CDR3, as DNA: TGTGCCAGCAGTTCACAGGGGGGATCAGGGGAGCTGTTTTTT.

With respect to this clone: An end of the junction differs from the germline gene, which may be a read error. Other DNA sequences from this sample encode an identical CDR3 as well. This sequence joins TRBV6-1 and TRBJ1-2, with TRBD1 identical over 7 bases. The CDR3 totals 14 residues. Germline V gene lookup returns CDR1 MNHNS and CDR2 SASEGT. The CDR3 sequence: CASSERGTAYGYTF. CDR3 in DNA: TGTGCCAGCAGTGAGAGGGGGACAGCTTATGGATACACCTTC.